These T cell receptor beta chains were read from a single sample in a study of OX40 agonist ivuxolimab in advanced cancers. The method was immunoSEQ multiplex PCR; TCRdb's version includes in-frame clones alone and lacks a portion of them. The sample holds approximately 69,000 clones; 90% to 95% are singletons and the top ten take 0.25% to 0.3%. Sequenced material: CD4+ or CD8+ T cells sorted from blood, taken in a trial of the OX40 agonist ivuxolimab. These TCRs come from an adult with an advanced solid tumor such as melanoma, head and neck, liver or kidney cancer. Both conserved end residues are part of each CDR3. A D gene is named only where the DNA matches it firmly. Clone size is shown for a subset of rows, as once, few, many or a class of expanded clone.

clone size,J gene,D gene,V gene,CDR3 protein,CDR3 DNA
.,TRBJ2-1,TRBD1,TRBV5-1,CASSPTGNNEQFF,TGCGCCAGCAGCCCGACAGGGAACAATGAGCAGTTCTTC
.,TRBJ2-5,.,TRBV7-9,CASSPPGETQYF,TGTGCCAGCAGCCCCCCGGGGGAGACCCAGTACTTC
few,TRBJ1-4,TRBD1,TRBV7-9,CASSLNLGTGTNEKLFF,TGTGCCAGCAGCTTAAACTTAGGGACAGGGACTAATGAAAAACTGTTTTTT
.,TRBJ2-7,.,TRBV6-1,CASIDRDGAYEQYF,TGTGCCAGCATCGACCGGGACGGAGCCTACGAGCAGTACTTC
.,TRBJ1-2,TRBD1,TRBV7-3,CASSPRGQGYGYTF,TGTGCCAGCAGCCCCAGGGGGCAAGGCTATGGCTACACCTTC
once,TRBJ1-5,.,TRBV6-1,CAGDSGRQPQHF,TGTGCCGGCGACAGCGGTCGTCAGCCCCAGCATTTT
.,TRBJ2-2,TRBD2,TRBV5-1,CASSLGLAGVPGELFF,TGCGCCAGCAGCCTAGGACTAGCGGGAGTACCCGGGGAGCTGTTTTTT
.,TRBJ2-3,.,TRBV6-1,CASRDLQGGTDTQYF,TGTGCCAGTAGGGATTTACAGGGTGGCACAGATACGCAGTATTTT
.,TRBJ1-5,TRBD1,TRBV28,CASTYRDRDQPQHF,TGTGCCAGCACCTACCGGGACAGGGATCAGCCCCAGCATTTT
.,TRBJ2-5,TRBD1,TRBV5-1,CASKFSPGTEETQYF,TGCGCCAGCAAGTTTTCACCCGGGACAGAAGAGACCCAGTACTTC
.,TRBJ2-3,TRBD2,TRBV11-2,CASSFLAGASTDTQYF,TGTGCCAGCAGCTTCCTAGCGGGAGCTAGCACAGATACGCAGTATTTT
.,TRBJ1-2,TRBD1,TRBV2,CASRGQGGYGYTF,TGTGCCAGCAGAGGACAGGGGGGCTATGGCTACACCTTC
.,TRBJ2-1,.,TRBV7-8,CASSPRREYIGNEQFF,TGTGCCAGCAGCCCCCGTCGGGAGTATATAGGAAATGAGCAGTTCTTC
.,TRBJ1-1,.,TRBV7-3,CASSFFMNTEAFF,TGTGCCAGCAGCTTTTTTATGAACACTGAAGCTTTCTTT
once,TRBJ2-7,TRBD2,TRBV7-8,CASSLRTSGYEQYF,TGTGCCAGCAGCTTAAGGACTAGCGGCTACGAGCAGTACTTC
.,TRBJ2-1,TRBD2,TRBV19,CASSTLAASSYNEQFF,TGTGCCAGTAGCACACTAGCGGCGAGCTCCTACAATGAGCAGTTCTTC
.,TRBJ1-5,.,TRBV4-1,CASSQGTVSNQPQHF,TGCGCCAGCAGCCAAGGGACAGTTAGCAATCAGCCCCAGCATTTT
once,TRBJ2-3,.,TRBV21-1,CASSPQSRETPDTQYF,TGTGCCAGCAGCCCTCAGAGTCGGGAGACCCCAGATACGCAGTATTTT
.,TRBJ2-2,TRBD1,TRBV19,CASSRRTGVTGELFF,TGTGCCAGTAGTAGACGTACAGGGGTAACCGGGGAGCTGTTTTTT
.,TRBJ2-7,.,TRBV11-2,CASSLDPGGPYEQYF,TGTGCCAGCAGCTTAGATCCAGGGGGGCCCTACGAGCAGTACTTC
.,TRBJ1-6,.,TRBV5-1,CASSLAGRGNSPLHF,TGCGCCAGCAGCTTGGCGGGGCGCGGGAATTCACCCCTCCACTTT
.,TRBJ1-2,.,TRBV11-2,CASSSLRGVYGYTF,TGTGCCAGCAGCTCCTTGAGGGGTGTCTATGGCTACACCTTC
.,TRBJ1-1,.,TRBV10-3,CAISESQWNTEAFF,TGTGCCATCAGTGAGTCGCAGTGGAACACTGAAGCTTTCTTT
.,TRBJ2-1,TRBD2,TRBV5-1,CASSLTFSGPSSYNEQFF,TGCGCCAGCAGCTTGACCTTTAGCGGGCCAAGCTCCTACAATGAGCAGTTCTTC
.,TRBJ1-2,.,TRBV10-3,CAIRGREGGREGYTF,TGTGCCATCAGGGGTCGGGAGGGAGGTAGAGAAGGCTACACCTTC
once,TRBJ2-1,.,TRBV11-3,CASSLAGSAGNEQFF,TGTGCCAGCAGCTTAGCGGGCTCAGCAGGGAATGAGCAGTTCTTC
.,TRBJ1-5,.,TRBV18,CASSLGRGANQPQHF,TGTGCCAGCTCCCTAGGGAGGGGGGCGAATCAGCCCCAGCATTTT
.,TRBJ1-5,TRBD1,TRBV5-1,CASSAGTGDNQPQHF,TGCGCCAGCAGCGCCGGGACAGGGGATAACCAGCCCCAGCATTTT
.,TRBJ2-7,.,TRBV6-5,CASSLGGEQYF,TGTGCCAGCAGCCTGGGGGGTGAGCAGTACTTC
.,TRBJ2-7,.,TRBV5-1,CASSLGGQSYEQYF,TGCGCCAGCAGCTTAGGCGGTCAATCCTACGAGCAGTACTTC
.,TRBJ1-1,.,TRBV7-9,CASSLLPGFTEAFF,TGTGCCAGCAGCTTACTTCCAGGGTTCACTGAAGCTTTCTTT
.,TRBJ2-2,.,TRBV30,CAWTPRKLAGELFF,TGTGCCTGGACCCCCCGTAAGTTGGCCGGGGAGCTGTTTTTT